This TCR beta chain came from a study of technical replicates of blood from several donors. Data came from immunoSEQ multiplex PCR; TCRdb stores just in-frame clones and leaves some out. Seen here are more than 15,000 clones, about 87% observed once, and the top ten hold 10% to 15%. This TCR was sampled from a human donor in good health. Source material: PBMCs.

This CDR3 reads CAWGLGDTQYF. CDR3 nucleotides: TGTGCCTGGGGACTGGGAGATACGCAGTATTTT. The chain couples TRBV30 to TRBJ2-3; possible D gene TRBD2, 5 bases. V was pared by 5 bases and J by 5 bases, with 8 bases between. From germline, CDR1 is GTSNPN and CDR2 SVGIG (reference sequence). This CDR3 contains 11 residues.